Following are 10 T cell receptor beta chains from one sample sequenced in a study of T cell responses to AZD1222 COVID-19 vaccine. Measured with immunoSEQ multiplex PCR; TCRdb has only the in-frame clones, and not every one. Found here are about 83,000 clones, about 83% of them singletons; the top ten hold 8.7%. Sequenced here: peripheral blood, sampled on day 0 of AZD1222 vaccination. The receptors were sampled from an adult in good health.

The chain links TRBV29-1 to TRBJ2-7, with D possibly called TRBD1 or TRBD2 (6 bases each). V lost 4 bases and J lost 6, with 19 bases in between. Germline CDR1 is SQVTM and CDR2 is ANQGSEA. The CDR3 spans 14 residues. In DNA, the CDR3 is TGCAGCGTTGCCCCGGGGGCGGGGCTTCGCGAGCAGTACTTC. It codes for CSVAPGAGLREQYF.

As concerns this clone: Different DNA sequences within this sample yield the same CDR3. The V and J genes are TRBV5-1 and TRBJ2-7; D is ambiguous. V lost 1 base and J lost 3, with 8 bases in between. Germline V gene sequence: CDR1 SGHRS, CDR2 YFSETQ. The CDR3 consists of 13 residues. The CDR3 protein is CASSLSDGYEQYF. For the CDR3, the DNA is TGCGCCAGCAGCTTGTCGGACGGCTACGAGCAGTACTTC.

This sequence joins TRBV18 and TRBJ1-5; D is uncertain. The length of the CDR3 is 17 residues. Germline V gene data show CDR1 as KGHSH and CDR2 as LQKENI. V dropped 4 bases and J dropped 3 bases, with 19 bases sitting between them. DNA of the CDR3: TGTGCCAGCTCACATCAGGATCTGGGCGGTGACAATCAGCCCCAGCATTTT. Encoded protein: CASSHQDLGGDNQPQHF. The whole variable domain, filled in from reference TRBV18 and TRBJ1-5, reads NAGVMQNPRHLVRRRGQEARLRCSPMKGHSHVYWYRQLPEEGLKFMVYLQKENIIDESGMPKERFSAEFPKEGPSILRIQQVVRGDSAAYFCASSHQDLGGDNQPQHFGDGTRLSIL.

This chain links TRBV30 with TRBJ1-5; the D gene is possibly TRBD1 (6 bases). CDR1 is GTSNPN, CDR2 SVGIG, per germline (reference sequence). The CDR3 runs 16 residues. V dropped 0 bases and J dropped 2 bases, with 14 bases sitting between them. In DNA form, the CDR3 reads TGTGCCTGGAGTGTACGTGGGGGGCCGGGCAATCAGCCCCAGCATTTT. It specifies CAWSVRGGPGNQPQHF. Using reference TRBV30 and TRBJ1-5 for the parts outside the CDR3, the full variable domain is SQTIHQWPATLVQPVGSPLSLECTVEGTSNPNLYWYRQAAGRGLQLLFYSVGIGQISSEVPQNLSASRPQDRQFILSSKKLLLSDSGFYLCAWSVRGGPGNQPQHFGDGTRLSIL.

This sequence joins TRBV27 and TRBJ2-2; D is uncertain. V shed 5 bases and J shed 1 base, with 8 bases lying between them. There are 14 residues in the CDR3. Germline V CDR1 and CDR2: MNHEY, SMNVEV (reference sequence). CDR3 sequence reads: CASSPLVNTGELFF. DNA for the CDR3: TGTGCCAGCAGTCCTCTAGTGAACACCGGGGAGCTGTTTTTT.

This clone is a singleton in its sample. CDR3 nucleotide sequence: TGTGCCAGCAGTCAATACCAGGGGGCTCGGAGCACTGAAGCTTTCTTT. It yields the protein CASSQYQGARSTEAFF. The chain couples TRBV3-1 (or the pseudogene TRBV3-2) to TRBJ1-1; 8 nucleotides match TRBD1. From germline, CDR1 is LGHDT and CDR2 YNNKEL (reference sequence). The CDR3 is made up of 16 amino acids. V lost 6 bases to trimming and J lost 4 bases; unmatched junction nucleotides: 13.

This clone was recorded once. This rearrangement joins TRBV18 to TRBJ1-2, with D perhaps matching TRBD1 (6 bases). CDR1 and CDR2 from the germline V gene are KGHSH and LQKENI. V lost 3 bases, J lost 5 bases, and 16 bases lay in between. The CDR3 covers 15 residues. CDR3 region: CASSPRGGPWYGYTF. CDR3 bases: TGTGCCAGCTCACCCAGGGGCGGGCCTTGGTATGGCTACACCTTC.

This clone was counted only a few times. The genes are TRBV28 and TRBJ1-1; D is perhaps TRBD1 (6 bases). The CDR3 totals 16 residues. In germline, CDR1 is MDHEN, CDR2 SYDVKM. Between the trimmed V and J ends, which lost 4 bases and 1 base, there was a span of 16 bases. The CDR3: CASSSRRGRKNTEAFF. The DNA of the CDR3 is TGTGCCAGCAGTTCGCGGCGGGGGCGGAAGAACACTGAAGCTTTCTTT.

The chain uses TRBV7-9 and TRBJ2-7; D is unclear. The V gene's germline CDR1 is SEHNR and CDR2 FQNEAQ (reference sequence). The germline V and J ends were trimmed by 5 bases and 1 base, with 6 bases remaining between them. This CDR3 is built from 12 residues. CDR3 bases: TGTGCCAGCAGCCAACAGTCCTACGAGCAGTACTTC. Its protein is CASSQQSYEQYF.

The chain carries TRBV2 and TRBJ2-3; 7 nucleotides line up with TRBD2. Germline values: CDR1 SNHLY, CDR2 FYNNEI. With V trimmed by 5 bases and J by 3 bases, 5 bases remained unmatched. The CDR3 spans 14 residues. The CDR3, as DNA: TGTGCCAGCAGTCGGGACTATTCTACAGATACGCAGTATTTT. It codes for CASSRDYSTDTQYF.